These T cell receptor beta chains were read from a single sample in a study of technical replicates of blood from several donors. Sequencing was performed with immunoSEQ multiplex PCR; in TCRdb, only in-frame clones are kept and a portion is missing. The sample includes some 66,000 clones, approximately 87% seen only once; the top ten take roughly 4.6%. The sample comprised PBMCs. These receptors all stem from a human donor in good health. Some clones in this sample may be carry-over from other donors' samples. The CDR3 runs from the conserved cysteine through the conserved F or W. The order of the fields is CDR3 protein, J gene, V gene, clone size. Size values are once, few and many counts, or a class for expanded clones, and some rows have none.

CASRSHTSGANVLTF | TRBJ2-6 | TRBV6-5 | NA
CASSITRASGRNEQYF | TRBJ2-7 | TRBV9 | NA
CASSSSGSSTDTQYF | TRBJ2-3 | TRBV7-2 | NA
CASSIDRGGSNTIYF | TRBJ1-3 | TRBV4-3 | NA
CASSFGGGTYEQYF | TRBJ2-7 | TRBV5-1 | NA
CASRPGTNANYGYTF | TRBJ1-2 | TRBV19 | NA
CASSQGWSWQPQHF | TRBJ1-5 | TRBV18 | once
CASSQAMGLTKNIQYF | TRBJ2-4 | TRBV4-3 | NA
CASSLEYRDQETQYF | TRBJ2-5 | TRBV5-6 | NA
CAISDVSGLAGGDNEQFF | TRBJ2-1 | TRBV10-3 | NA
CAGPRTYEQYF | TRBJ2-7 | TRBV6-4 | NA
CASSHGGSGFQPQHF | TRBJ1-5 | TRBV19 | NA
CASSLGGGPGTDTQYF | TRBJ2-3 | TRBV7-3 | once
CASSLRATTTQETQYF | TRBJ2-5 | TRBV7-3 | NA
CASSDWTSGSDTQYF | TRBJ2-3 | TRBV9 | NA
CASSPPSAGLGTEAFF | TRBJ1-1 | TRBV9 | few
CSVEDFETSGRNTDTQYF | TRBJ2-3 | TRBV29-1 | NA
CASSPPQAGCTDTQYF | TRBJ2-3 | TRBV11-3 | NA
CAWSVSLRVGAGELFF | TRBJ2-2 | TRBV30 | NA
CASLLPSTSGDSSYEQYF | TRBJ2-7 | TRBV12-2 | once
CASSLVSGRAGGELFF | TRBJ2-2 | TRBV7-2 | NA
CASSFGLAEETQYF | TRBJ2-5 | TRBV7-8 | once
CASSLTYSSQETQYF | TRBJ2-5 | TRBV27 | NA
CASSAEGGPTYEQYF | TRBJ2-7 | TRBV11-2 | NA
CASGTLAGGQKTQYF | TRBJ2-5 | TRBV12-5 | NA
CASSQSRTGNSGANVLTF | TRBJ2-6 | TRBV23-1 | NA
CASSQKGQGPNYGYTF | TRBJ1-2 | TRBV4-2 | NA
CASSGGVLAGTEAFF | TRBJ1-1 | TRBV13 | NA
CASSEQVAGNTIYF | TRBJ1-3 | TRBV9 | NA
CASSTLWGLAGRETQYF | TRBJ2-5 | TRBV7-9 | NA
CASSLLDQPQHF | TRBJ1-5 | TRBV7-8 | few
CASSLFYVPGGYGYTF | TRBJ1-2 | TRBV11-1 | once
CASSLTGGAGDTQYF | TRBJ2-3 | TRBV7-3 | NA
CASSVPGTSGGQETQYF | TRBJ2-5 | TRBV10-2 | once
CASSRSNWALSGANVLTF | TRBJ2-6 | TRBV18 | NA
CASSLISGSTDTQYF | TRBJ2-3 | TRBV7-3 | once
CASSPAIGGEDTDTQYF | TRBJ2-3 | TRBV4-2 | few
CASSFGQGNSEQYF | TRBJ2-7 | TRBV5-4 | NA